A single sample gave rise to the 7 T cell receptor beta chains below, sequenced in a study of PD-1 blockade in classical Hodgkin lymphoma. The method was immunoSEQ multiplex PCR; TCRdb's version includes in-frame clones alone and lacks a portion of them. The table shows about 21,000 clones, with about 88% occurring only once. Time point indicated: cycle 4 day 1 (C4D1), after six to seven weeks of nivolumab. Patients all relapsed after autologous stem cell transplantation, and there was variation in brentuximab vedotin exposure. From thawed PBMCs, CD8+ T cells were isolated by magnetic negative selection. Sequenced here: CD8+ T cells from blood, sampled before the fourth cycle of nivolumab. Every receptor here comes from a human donor with classical Hodgkin lymphoma.

The CDR3 sequence is CATSTHTSGRWYEQYF. The CDR3, as DNA: TGTGCCACCTCGACACATACTAGCGGGAGGTGGTACGAGCAGTACTTC. This chain connects TRBV19 to TRBJ2-7; 12 bases map to TRBD2. The CDR3 is made up of 16 amino acids. The trim removed 10 bases at V and 4 bases at J, leaving 14 bases unmatched. Germline assignment: CDR1 LNHDA and CDR2 SQIVND (reference sequence).

This clone was seen a single time. The chain carries TRBV27 and TRBJ2-1, with D possibly being TRBD2 (5 bases). V lost 6 bases, J lost 5 bases, and 17 bases lay in between. The CDR3 consists of 15 residues. CDR1 and CDR2 from the germline V gene are MNHEY and SMNVEV (reference sequence). CDR3 region: CASSPREAAHNEQFF. The CDR3 nucleotides read TGTGCCAGCAGCCCTAGGGAAGCGGCGCACAATGAGCAGTTCTTC.

V gene TRBV7-8 combines with J gene TRBJ2-5; 8 positions agree with TRBD2. The DNA end lines up better with TRBJ2-7; the J call may be wrong. Germline CDR1 reads SGHVS; CDR2 reads FQNEAQ. CDR3 size: 15 residues. Here the CDR3 reads CASTPSSGSGYEQYF. CDR3 sequence (DNA): TGTGCCAGCACCCCTAGCAGCGGGAGTGGGTACGAGCAGTACTTC.

The chain combines TRBV5-6 with TRBJ1-1; D unresolved. This CDR3 spans 12 amino acids. Germline V gene data show CDR1 as SGHDT and CDR2 as YYEEEE. Trimming shortened V by 2 bases and J by 5 bases, and 7 bases separated the two germline ends. The CDR3 region is CASSFDGTEAFF. CDR3 coding DNA: TGTGCCAGCAGCTTTGATGGGACTGAAGCTTTCTTT.

This clone was detected only once. V is TRBV6-1 and J is TRBJ2-1; D unresolved. V was trimmed by 8 bases and J by 5 bases, leaving 19 bases between them. CDR1 is MNHNS, CDR2 SASEGT, per germline. The CDR3 is 15 amino acids. Here the CDR3 DNA reads TGTGCCAGCTGCCCAATGGGCGGTAATAACAATGAGCAGTTCTTC. Translating it yields CASCPMGGNNNEQFF.

This sequence joins TRBV12-5 and TRBJ1-4, with D perhaps TRBD1 (5 bases). From germline, CDR1 is LGHNT and CDR2 FRNRAP. V was clipped by 4 bases and J by 3 bases, with 15 bases between them. The CDR3 covers 16 residues. The CDR3 region is CASGWGSYRANEKLFF. The CDR3, as DNA: TGTGCTAGTGGTTGGGGGTCTTATCGAGCTAATGAAAAACTGTTTTTT.

This clone was counted between two and nine times. The J gene is TRBJ1-5, the V gene TRBV19; weak D call: TRBD1 (5 bases). The germline V gene has CDR1 LNHDA and CDR2 SQIVND (reference sequence). The CDR3 totals 16 residues. Deletions cut 7 bases from V and 0 bases from J, with 16 bases between. This CDR3 is CASKEGIEYSNQPQHF. The CDR3 DNA is TGTGCCAGTAAGGAGGGGATAGAGTATAGCAATCAGCCCCAGCATTTT.